These 22 T cell receptor beta chains originate from one sample sequenced in a study of cytomegalovirus exposure and HLA in healthy donors. The study ran its PCR with 60 Vbeta and 13 Jbeta primers. Sequencing was performed with immunoSEQ multiplex PCR; in TCRdb, only in-frame clones are kept and a portion is missing. The sample shows 180,000 or so clones, more than 60% of them seen only once. Sequencing was carried out using PBMCs. Receptors originate from a woman aged 55-69 years in good health and CMV-seropositive.

The gene calls are TRBV6-5 and TRBJ2-5; tentative D call: TRBD2 (5 bases). V was cut by 3 bases and J by 5 bases, with 13 bases left in between. The CDR3 runs to 14 residues. Germline V lookup: CDR1 MNHEY, CDR2 SVGAGI. CDR3 sequence: CASSYFGLAETQYF. The DNA for the CDR3 is TGTGCCAGCAGTTATTTCGGACTCGCGGAGACCCAGTACTTC.

The chain recombines TRBV19 with TRBJ1-1; D is unresolved. Trimming removed 5 bases from V and 6 bases from J, with 13 bases in between. The CDR3 has 13 amino acids. Germline CDR1 LNHDA, CDR2 SQIVND (reference sequence). CDR3 nucleotide sequence: TGTGCCAGTAGTGCCCGACATGGCGCTGAAGCTTTCTTT. It yields the protein CASSARHGAEAFF. The variable domain in full, completed from reference TRBV19 and TRBJ1-1, reads DGGITQSPKYLFRKEGQNVTLSCEQNLNHDAMYWYRQDPGQGLRLIYYSQIVNDFQKGDIAEGYSVSREKKESFPLTVTSAQKNPTAFYLCASSARHGAEAFFGQGTRLTVV.

The chain recombines TRBV6-1 with TRBJ1-4; D remains ambiguous. The V gene's germline CDR1 is MNHNS and CDR2 SASEGT. V lost 1 base and J lost 4, with 7 bases in between. The CDR3 sequence is 14 residues long. The CDR3 nucleotides read TGTGCCAGCAGTGAAGACGGGTATAATGAAAAACTGTTTTTT. This sequence encodes CASSEDGYNEKLFF.

This chain links TRBV28 with TRBJ2-7, with D possibly being TRBD2 (5 bases). V gave up 2 bases and J gave up 2 bases, with 13 bases separating them. This CDR3 region has 15 residues. Per the germline V gene, CDR1 is MDHEN and CDR2 is SYDVKM. CDR3 in DNA: TGTGCCAGCAGTTTAAGCGGTACGACTACCTACGAGCAGTACTTC. This sequence encodes CASSLSGTTTYEQYF.

The CDR3 DNA reads TGTGCCAGCAGTTTTCTGGGGCCTAGCACAGATACGCAGTATTTT. It encodes CASSFLGPSTDTQYF. The genes are TRBV27 and TRBJ2-3, with D possibly TRBD1 on 5 matching bases. V shed 3 bases and J shed 0 bases, with 10 bases lying between them. The CDR3 contains 15 residues. The germline gives CDR1 MNHEY, CDR2 SMNVEV (reference sequence).

The chain combines TRBV2 with TRBJ2-1; D is unresolved. Trimming pared 2 bases from V and 7 bases from J, leaving 12 bases between. The CDR3 contains 14 residues. The germline CDR1 and CDR2 sequences are SNHLY and FYNNEI. In DNA, the CDR3 is TGTGCCAGCAGTGAAAATGGGCCGAAGAATGAGCAGTTCTTC. It specifies CASSENGPKNEQFF.

The chain's CDR3 is CASSNQGADQPQHF. CDR3 nucleotides: TGTGCCAGCAGTAACCAGGGGGCCGATCAGCCCCAGCATTTT. The rearrangement uses TRBV6-5 and TRBJ1-5, with 8 bases lining up with TRBD1. The CDR3 length is 14 residues. V gave up 5 bases and J gave up 5 bases; unmatched junction bases: 5. Germline V CDR1 and CDR2: MNHEY, SVGAGI.

J is TRBJ1-1 and V is TRBV19, with 7 bases lining up with TRBD1. V shed 5 bases and J 5 bases; nucleotides not matched to a gene: 5. Germline V gene sequence: CDR1 LNHDA, CDR2 SQIVND (reference sequence). The CDR3 loop spans 13 amino acids. This chain's CDR3 is CASSEQGRTEAFF. DNA of the CDR3: TGTGCCAGTAGTGAACAGGGGCGAACTGAAGCTTTCTTT.

This chain links TRBV27 with TRBJ2-6; possible D gene TRBD2, 5 bases. Germline assignment: CDR1 MNHEY and CDR2 SMNVEV (reference sequence). V was cut by 6 bases and J by 0 bases, with 18 bases left in between. The CDR3 covers 18 residues. CDR3 DNA: TGTGCCAGCAGCCCTAAAATTGGAGGCACCTCTGGGGCCAACGTCCTGACTTTC. Its protein product is CASSPKIGGTSGANVLTF.

The chain recombines TRBV6-5 with TRBJ2-7, with D possibly TRBD2 on 7 matching bases. This CDR3 comprises 15 residues. V was clipped by 5 bases and J by 12 bases, with 26 bases between them. Germline V gene lookup returns CDR1 MNHEY and CDR2 SVGAGI. The CDR3 bases are TGTGCCAGCAGTCAACGGACAGTCTCCGGGCTAGCGGCGTACTTC. Translated: CASSQRTVSGLAAYF.

The chain employs TRBV4-2 and TRBJ1-5; the D gene is possibly TRBD1 (6 bases). The V gene's germline CDR1 is LGHNA and CDR2 YNFKEQ. This CDR3 has 18 amino acids. V was pared by 9 bases and J by 0 bases, with 24 bases between. CDR3 sequence: CARGDKGVTTFSNQPQHF. CDR3 DNA sequence: TGTGCCAGGGGGGACAAGGGGGTAACCACGTTTAGCAATCAGCCCCAGCATTTT.

J is TRBJ2-3 and V is TRBV5-1, with 11 positions matching TRBD2. Unmatched junction bases numbered 6, after V lost 0 bases and J lost 6 bases. The CDR3 consists of 16 residues. CDR1 SGHRS and CDR2 YFSETQ come from the germline V gene. The CDR3 protein is CASSLDIAGGPDTQYF. CDR3 nucleotides: TGCGCCAGCAGCTTGGATATAGCGGGAGGGCCTGATACGCAGTATTTT.

The V call is TRBV29-1, the J call TRBJ1-1; 9 bases are a match to TRBD1. The CDR3 has 13 residues. The germline V gene encodes CDR1 SQVTM and CDR2 ANQGSEA. Losses at the gene ends were 5 bases for V and 5 bases for J; bases not matched to a gene: 6. The CDR3 DNA follows: TGCAGCGTTCAAGGGACAGGGATAACTGAAGCTTTCTTT. As protein: CSVQGTGITEAFF.

This clone appeared once. The chain uses TRBV10-2 and TRBJ2-5, with 13 positions matching TRBD2. V was pared by 6 bases and J by 1 base, with 5 bases of the junction left unmatched. This CDR3 spans 16 amino acids. Germline CDR1 WSHSY, CDR2 SAAADI. In nucleotides, the CDR3 is TGCGCCAGCAGAACACTAGCGGGGGGGCCCCAAGAGACCCAGTACTTC. It encodes CASRTLAGGPQETQYF.

This clone was counted a few times. The chain links TRBV27 to TRBJ2-2; 11 bases are a match to TRBD2. The CDR3 consists of 16 residues. CDR1 and CDR2 from the germline V gene are MNHEY and SMNVEV (reference sequence). J was trimmed by 6 bases and V by 3 bases; bases with no gene match: 6. The DNA of the CDR3 is TGTGCCAGCAGTTTCGGTAGCGGGGGGGCCCCCGGGGAGCTGTTTTTT. Encoded protein: CASSFGSGGAPGELFF.

V gene TRBV2 combines with J gene TRBJ2-1; D possibly corresponds to TRBD1 (5 bases). Germline loops: CDR1 SNHLY, CDR2 FYNNEI. The CDR3 sequence is 14 residues long. Deletions cut 7 bases from V and 10 bases from J, with 20 bases between. As DNA, the CDR3 is TGTGCCAGCAATCCTACTTCTGGACACCCGGAGCAGTTCTTC. The encoded protein is CASNPTSGHPEQFF.

The chain is built from TRBV2 and TRBJ1-4; the match to TRBD1 covers 10 bases. This CDR3 region has 14 residues. From germline, CDR1 is SNHLY and CDR2 FYNNEI. The J segment lost 8 bases and the V segment lost 5 bases, leaving 5 bases of the junction unmatched. DNA for the CDR3: TGTGCCAGCAGTTCGGACAGGGGGGTAGAAAAACTGTTTTTT. This sequence encodes CASSSDRGVEKLFF.

The chain couples TRBV14 to TRBJ2-5; D is perhaps TRBD1 (6 bases). This CDR3 is built from 15 residues. Germline loops: CDR1 SGHDN, CDR2 FVKESK. Trimming shortened V by 2 bases and J by 0 bases, and 10 bases separated the two germline ends. CDR3 amino acids: CASSQWTEHQETQYF. In DNA, the CDR3 is TGTGCCAGCAGCCAATGGACAGAGCACCAAGAGACCCAGTACTTC. Filled out from reference TRBV14 and TRBJ2-5, the complete variable domain reads EAGVTQFPSHSVIEKGQTVTLRCDPISGHDNLYWYRRVMGKEIKFLLHFVKESKQDESGMPNNRFLAERTGGTYSTLKVQPAELEDSGVYFCASSQWTEHQETQYFGPGTRLLVL.

The genes are TRBV7-9 and TRBJ1-2; D perhaps matches TRBD1 (5 bases). The V end lost 5 bases, the J end lost 9 bases, and 16 bases lay between the germline ends. Germline assignment: CDR1 SEHNR and CDR2 FQNEAQ (reference sequence). This CDR3 region has 13 residues. The DNA of the CDR3 is TGTGCCAGCAGCCCCCGTCAGGGCCCGCGCTACACCTTC. This codes for CASSPRQGPRYTF.

This clone appeared a few times. CDR3 sequence: CASSQGDEQYF. CDR3 nucleotides: TGCGCCAGCAGTCAGGGGGACGAGCAGTACTTC. The chain employs TRBV4-1 and TRBJ2-7; 7 nucleotides align to TRBD1. This CDR3 comprises 11 residues. V dropped 6 bases and J dropped 5; count of bases not matched to a gene: 1. Germline V gives CDR1 MGHRA, CDR2 YSYEKL.

This rearrangement joins TRBV5-6 to TRBJ1-2; tentatively, D is TRBD1 (6 bases). The CDR3 length is 13 residues. The V end was cut by 1 base, the J end by 8 bases, with 12 bases between. The germline gives CDR1 SGHDT, CDR2 YYEEEE. The DNA for the CDR3 is TGTGCCAGCAGCTTGTCGGGGGGCGGAGGCTACACCTTC. Translated, it gives CASSLSGGGGYTF. Full variable domain (missing parts from reference TRBV5-6 and TRBJ1-2): DAGVTQSPTHLIKTRGQQVTLRCSPKSGHDTVSWYQQALGQGPQFIFQYYEEEERQRGNFPDRFSGHQFPNYSSELNVNALLLGDSALYLCASSLSGGGGYTFGSGTRLTVV.

The genes are TRBV5-6 and TRBJ1-5, with 7 positions matching TRBD1. The germline V gene has CDR1 SGHDT and CDR2 YYEEEE. The CDR3 consists of 16 residues. V was pared by 4 bases and J by 0 bases, with 7 bases of the junction left unmatched. The CDR3 DNA reads as TGTGCCAGCAGCCTGGGGACAGTATCTAGCAATCAGCCCCAGCATTTT. This encodes CASSLGTVSSNQPQHF.